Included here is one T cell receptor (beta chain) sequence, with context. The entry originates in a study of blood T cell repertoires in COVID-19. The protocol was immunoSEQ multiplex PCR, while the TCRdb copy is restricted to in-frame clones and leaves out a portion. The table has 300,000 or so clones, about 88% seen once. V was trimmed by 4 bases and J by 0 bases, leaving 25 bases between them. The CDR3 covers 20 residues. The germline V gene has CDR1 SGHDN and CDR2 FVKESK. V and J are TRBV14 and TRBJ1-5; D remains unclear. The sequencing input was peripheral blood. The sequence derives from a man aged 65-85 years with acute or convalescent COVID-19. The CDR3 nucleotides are TGTGCCAGCAGCCGAAGCTCACGGGAGATAAAGATTTATAGCAATCAGCCCCAGCATTTT. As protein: CASSRSSREIKIYSNQPQHF.